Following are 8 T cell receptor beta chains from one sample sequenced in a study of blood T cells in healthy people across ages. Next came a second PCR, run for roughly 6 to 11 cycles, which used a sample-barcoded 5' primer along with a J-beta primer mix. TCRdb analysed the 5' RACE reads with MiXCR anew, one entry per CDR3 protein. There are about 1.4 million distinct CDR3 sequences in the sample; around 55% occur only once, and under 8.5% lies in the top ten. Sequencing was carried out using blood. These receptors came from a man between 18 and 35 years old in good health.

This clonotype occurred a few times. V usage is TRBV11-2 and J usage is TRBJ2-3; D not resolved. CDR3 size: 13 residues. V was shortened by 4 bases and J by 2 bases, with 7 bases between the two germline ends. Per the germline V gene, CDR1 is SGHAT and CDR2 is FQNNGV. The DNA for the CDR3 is TGTGCCAGCAGCTCTTCCTACACAGATACGCAGTATTTT. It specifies CASSSSYTDTQYF. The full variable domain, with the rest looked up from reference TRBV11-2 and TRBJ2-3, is EAGVAQSPRYKIIEKRQSVAFWCNPISGHATLYWYQQILGQGPKLLIQFQNNGVVDDSQLPKDRFSAERLKGVDSTLKIQPAKLEDSAVYLCASSSSYTDTQYFGPGTRLTVL.

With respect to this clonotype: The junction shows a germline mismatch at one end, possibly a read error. CDR3: CAISRTHSGFGSSYNEQVF. Here the CDR3 DNA reads TGTGCCATCAGCCGGACACACAGCGGATTTGGAAGCTCCTACAATGAGCAGGTCTTC. The chain recombines TRBV10-3 with TRBJ2-1; D may be TRBD1 or TRBD2 (5 bases each). The germline CDR1 and CDR2 sequences are ENHRY and SYGVKD. The length of the CDR3 is 19 residues.

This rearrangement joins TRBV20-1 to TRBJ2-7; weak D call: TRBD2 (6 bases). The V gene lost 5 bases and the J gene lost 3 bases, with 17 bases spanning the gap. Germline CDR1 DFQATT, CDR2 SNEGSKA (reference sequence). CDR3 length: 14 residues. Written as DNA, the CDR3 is TGCAGTGCTGGACCGACGGGGGATGTCTACGAGCAGTACTTC. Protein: CSAGPTGDVYEQYF.

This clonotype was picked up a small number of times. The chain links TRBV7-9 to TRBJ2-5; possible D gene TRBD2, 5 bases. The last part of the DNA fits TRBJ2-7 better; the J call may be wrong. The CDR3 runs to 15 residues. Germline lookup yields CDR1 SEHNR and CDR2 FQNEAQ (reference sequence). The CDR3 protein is CASSFGGSLGYEQYF. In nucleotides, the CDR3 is TGTGCCAGCAGCTTCGGAGGCAGCTTGGGTTACGAGCAGTACTTC.

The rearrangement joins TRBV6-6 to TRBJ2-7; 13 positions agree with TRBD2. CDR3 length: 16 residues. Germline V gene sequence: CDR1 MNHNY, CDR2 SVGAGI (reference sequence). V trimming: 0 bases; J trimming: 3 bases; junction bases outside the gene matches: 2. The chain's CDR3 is CASSYSTSGGDYEQYF. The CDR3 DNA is TGTGCCAGCAGTTACTCAACTAGCGGGGGGGACTACGAGCAGTACTTC.

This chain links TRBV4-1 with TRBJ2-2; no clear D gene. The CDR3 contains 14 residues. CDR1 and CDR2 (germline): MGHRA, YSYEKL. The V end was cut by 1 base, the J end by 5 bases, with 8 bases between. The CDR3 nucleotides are TGCGCCAGCAGCCAAGCAACTCCTACCGGGGAGCTGTTTTTT. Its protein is CASSQATPTGELFF.

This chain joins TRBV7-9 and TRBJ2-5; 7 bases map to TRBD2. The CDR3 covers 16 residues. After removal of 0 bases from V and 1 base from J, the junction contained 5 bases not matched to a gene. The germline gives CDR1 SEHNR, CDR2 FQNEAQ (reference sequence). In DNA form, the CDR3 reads TGTGCCAGCAGCTTAGCGCCCCTAGCGGTCCAAGAGACCCAGTACTTC. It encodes CASSLAPLAVQETQYF. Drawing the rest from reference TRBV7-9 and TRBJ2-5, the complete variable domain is DTGVSQNPRHKITKRGQNVTFRCDPISEHNRLYWYRQTLGQGPEFLTYFQNEAQLEKSRLLSDRFSAERPKGSFSTLEIQRTEQGDSAMYLCASSLAPLAVQETQYFGPGTRLLVL.

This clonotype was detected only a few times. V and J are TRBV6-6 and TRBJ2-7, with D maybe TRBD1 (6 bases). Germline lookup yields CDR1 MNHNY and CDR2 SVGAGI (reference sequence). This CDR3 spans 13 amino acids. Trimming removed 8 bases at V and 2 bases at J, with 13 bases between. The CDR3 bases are TGTGCCAGCGGCGTCGGGGACACCTACGAGCAGTACTTC. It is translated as CASGVGDTYEQYF.